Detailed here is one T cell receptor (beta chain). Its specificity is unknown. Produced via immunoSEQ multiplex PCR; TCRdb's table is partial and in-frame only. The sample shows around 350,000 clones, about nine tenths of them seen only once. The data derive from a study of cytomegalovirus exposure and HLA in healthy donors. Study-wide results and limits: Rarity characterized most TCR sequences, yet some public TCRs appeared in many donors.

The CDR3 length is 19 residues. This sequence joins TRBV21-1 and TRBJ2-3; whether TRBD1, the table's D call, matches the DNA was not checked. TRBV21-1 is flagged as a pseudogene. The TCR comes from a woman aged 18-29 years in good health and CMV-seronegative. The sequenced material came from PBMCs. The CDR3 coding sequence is TGTGCCAGCAGCAAATGGGGGGGGACAGGGGCGCTGGGCATAGATACGCAGTATTTT. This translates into CASSKWGGTGALGIDTQYF.